The clone carrying this T cell receptor beta chain showed up just a few times. Its cognate antigen is unknown. J was trimmed by 7 bases and V by 2 bases; bases with no gene match: 6. The germline gives CDR1 GTSNPN, CDR2 SVGIG (reference sequence). The CDR3 runs 13 residues. This entry belongs to a study of beta chain features in type 1 diabetes. Study summary: The number of sorted cells examined across all samples was 107,917,701.

Expressed TCRB transcripts were sequenced because the entire RNA isolate underwent reverse transcription. Only in-frame clones appear in the TCRdb table, and some are missing; sequencing was by immunoSEQ multiplex PCR. This repertoire shows some 330,000 clones, roughly 11% found once; its top ten account for 0.015%. The study's findings and limits: A moderate, significant TCRB CDR3 shortening appeared in type 1 diabetes across four CD4+ subsets. Compared with healthy donors, patients appeared to share more similar naive, central memory and regulatory TCRB repertoires.

Averaging approximately 110 mL, one heparinised blood draw came from each individual donor. The TCR comes from a woman younger than 45 in good health. The chain is built from TRBV30 and TRBJ1-2; TRBD1 matches at 8 bases. The sample comprised naive CD4+ T cells from blood. CDR3 amino acids: CAWSYRGNGGYTF. The CDR3 DNA is TGTGCCTGGAGTTACAGGGGGAACGGTGGCTACACCTTC. The full variable domain, in which reference TRBV30 and TRBJ1-2 provide the parts outside the CDR3, is SQTIHQWPATLVQPVGSPLSLECTVEGTSNPNLYWYRQAAGRGLQLLFYSVGIGQISSEVPQNLSASRPQDRQFILSSKKLLLSDSGFYLCAWSYRGNGGYTFGSGTRLTVV.